This TCR beta chain was retrieved from a study of shared clonotypes between healthy human individuals. J lost 6 bases, V lost 6 bases, and 13 bases had no gene match. The germline gives CDR1 MNHEY, CDR2 SVGAGI. This CDR3 contains 15 residues. Some clones are missing from TCRdb's copy, which holds only in-frame ones; the method was immunoSEQ multiplex PCR. This sample has roughly 1,600,000 clones, with 98% to 99% found just once. The TCR comes from a young man in good health. Input material: naive CD4+ T cells sorted from blood. Documented subset: CD45RA+ positively selected. V usage is TRBV6-5 and J usage is TRBJ1-2; TRBD1 matches at 7 bases. The CDR3 coding sequence is TGTGCCAGCAGCATATTCGGAAGACAGGGTAATGGCTACACCTTC. Amino acids: CASSIFGRQGNGYTF.